This T cell receptor beta chain appears in the sequencing data of a study of OX40 agonist ivuxolimab in advanced cancers. General observations from the study: At doses 0.1 to 3.0 mg/kg, CD4+ and CD8+ clones expanded. Among some nonresponders, normalized T-cell clonal expansion was also low.

Autoimmune disease history or systemic immunosuppression disqualified patients. Produced via immunoSEQ multiplex PCR; TCRdb's table is partial and in-frame only. Of tens of thousands of clones listed, 75% to 90% are singletons. About this clone itself: Its antigen is undetermined.

This material consisted of CD4+ or CD8+ T cells sorted from blood, taken in a trial of the OX40 agonist ivuxolimab. The clonotype originates from an adult with an advanced solid tumor such as melanoma, head and neck, liver or kidney cancer.

The CDR3: CASSEWGTANAYEQYF. The CDR3 DNA follows: TGTGCCAGCAGTGAATGGGGGACAGCCAATGCCTACGAGCAGTACTTC. The chain links TRBV25-1 to TRBJ2-7, with 7 nucleotides matching TRBD1. Trimming took 1 base from V and 2 from J; bases not matched to a gene: 8. Germline V gene data show CDR1 as MGHDK and CDR2 as SYGVNS. The CDR3 runs 16 residues.